Following are 7 T cell receptor beta chains from one sample sequenced in a study of CXCR3-negative and CXCR3-positive naive CD8 T cells. 5' RACE with UMI labels generated the TRB cDNA libraries. No DNA is given; TCRdb re-called the 5' RACE reads and lists each CDR3 protein once. Its clone listing holds over 20,000 distinct CDR3 sequences. Sequencing was done on a sample of memory CD8+ T cells from blood. These TCRs come from a human donor in good health. Some clones in this sample may be carry-over from other donors' samples.

The V gene is TRBV7-9, the J gene TRBJ2-3; lacking DNA, the TRBD2 call made by TCRdb goes unchecked. The CDR3 consists of 17 residues. Germline V lookup: CDR1 SEHNR, CDR2 FQNEAQ (reference sequence). CDR3 loop: CASSLGGLDRSTDTQYF.

V gene TRBV6-6 combines with J gene TRBJ2-7; TCRdb names TRBD1, which stays unverified in the absence of DNA. CDR1 is MNHNY, CDR2 SVGAGI, per germline (reference sequence). The CDR3 is 13 residues long. CDR3: CASRGDTTYEQYF.

The chain links TRBV7-9 to TRBJ2-4; the D call of TRBD2 rests on TCRdb alone, since no DNA is present to check it. The germline V gene has CDR1 SEHNR and CDR2 FQNEAQ (reference sequence). There are 15 residues in the CDR3. This CDR3 is CASSSEGTGKNIQYF.

The V gene is TRBV6-2 or TRBV6-3, the J gene TRBJ2-1. This CDR3 spans 12 amino acids. Germline V gene data show CDR1 as MNHEY and CDR2 as SVGEGT. Here the CDR3 reads CASRTSYNEQFF.

The V call is TRBV28, the J call TRBJ2-7; TCRdb's D call, TRBD2, is unchecked because there is no DNA. In germline, CDR1 is MDHEN, CDR2 SYDVKM. The CDR3 consists of 15 residues. CDR3 amino acids: CASRGRRASTYEQYF.

The chain links TRBV7-9 to TRBJ2-1; TCRdb indicates TRBD1, and absent DNA this call remains unverified. The CDR3 contains 14 residues. The germline V gene has CDR1 SEHNR and CDR2 FQNEAQ (reference sequence). The chain's CDR3 is CASSLGTGGFEQFF.

The V and J genes are TRBV11-2 and TRBJ2-7; TCRdb designates TRBD1, a call that cannot be tested without DNA. This CDR3 spans 16 amino acids. The germline gives CDR1 SGHAT, CDR2 FQNNGV. CDR3 amino acids: CASSLVNSGHLFGPYF.